The subject of this entry is one T cell receptor (beta chain). These data originate in a study of cytotoxic CD8 clonotypes in ibrutinib-treated CLL. Profiling relied on immunoSEQ multiplex PCR, and the TCRdb table lists in-frame clones only, not all of them. This table holds about 140,000 clones, approximately 80% found once. The germline CDR1 and CDR2 sequences are LNHDA and SQIVND (reference sequence). This CDR3 is built from 13 residues. Between the trimmed V and J ends, which lost 5 bases and 5 bases, there was a span of 10 bases. Cryopreserved PBMCs supplied about 2.1 micrograms of genomic DNA for TCR beta libraries.

The receptor was derived from a human donor with chronic lymphocytic leukemia. Sample: PBMCs, taken after 36 months of ibrutinib treatment. This chain joins TRBV19 and TRBJ1-5; maybe TRBD1 (5 bases). DNA for the CDR3: TGTGCCAGTAGTTGGGACGGGGATCAGCCCCAGCATTTT. This encodes CASSWDGDQPQHF.